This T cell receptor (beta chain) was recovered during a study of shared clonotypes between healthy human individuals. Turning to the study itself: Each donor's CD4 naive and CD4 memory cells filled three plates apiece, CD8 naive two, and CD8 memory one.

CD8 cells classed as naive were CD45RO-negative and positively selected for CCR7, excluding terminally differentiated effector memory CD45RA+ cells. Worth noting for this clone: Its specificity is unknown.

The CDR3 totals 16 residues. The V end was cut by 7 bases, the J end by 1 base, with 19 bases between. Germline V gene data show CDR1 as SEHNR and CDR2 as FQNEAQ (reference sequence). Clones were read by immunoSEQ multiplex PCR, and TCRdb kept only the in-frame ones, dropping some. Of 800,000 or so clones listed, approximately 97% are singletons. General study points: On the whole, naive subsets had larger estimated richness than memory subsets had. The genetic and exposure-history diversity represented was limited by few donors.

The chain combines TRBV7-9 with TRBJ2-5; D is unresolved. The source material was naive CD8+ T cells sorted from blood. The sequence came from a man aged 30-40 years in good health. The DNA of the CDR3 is TGTGCCAGCACCACGGACCCCTACGAGGTCCAAGAGACCCAGTACTTC. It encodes CASTTDPYEVQETQYF.